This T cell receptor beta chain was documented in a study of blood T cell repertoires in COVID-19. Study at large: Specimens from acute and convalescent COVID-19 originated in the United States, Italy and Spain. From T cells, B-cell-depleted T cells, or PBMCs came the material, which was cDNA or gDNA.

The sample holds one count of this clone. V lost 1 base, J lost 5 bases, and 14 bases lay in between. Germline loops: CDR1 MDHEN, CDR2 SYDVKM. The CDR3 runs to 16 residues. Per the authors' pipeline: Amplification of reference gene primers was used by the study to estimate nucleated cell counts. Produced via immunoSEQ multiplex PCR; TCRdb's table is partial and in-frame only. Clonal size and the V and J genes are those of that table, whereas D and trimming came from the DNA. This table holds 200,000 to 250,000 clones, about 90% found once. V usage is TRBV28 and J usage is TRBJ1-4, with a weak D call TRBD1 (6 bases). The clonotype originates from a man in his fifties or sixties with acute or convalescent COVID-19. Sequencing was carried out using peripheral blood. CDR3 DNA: TGTGCCAGCAGTTTATCCGGACAGCGACAAAATGAAAAACTGTTTTTT. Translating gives CASSLSGQRQNEKLFF. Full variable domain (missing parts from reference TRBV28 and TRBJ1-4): DVKVTQSSRYLVKRTGEKVFLECVQDMDHENMFWYRQDPGLGLRLIYFSYDVKMKEKGDIPEGYSVSREKKERFSLILESASTNQTSMYLCASSLSGQRQNEKLFFGSGTQLSVL.